These T cell receptor beta chains were read from a single sample in a study of T-cell reconstitution after alpha-beta-depleted transplantation in children. TCRdb reprocessed the PCR reads with MiXCR, giving one entry per CDR3 protein. The data show approximately 97,000 distinct CDR3 sequences, 5% to 6% seen once. Specimen: PBMCs, mostly from graft donor cells, collected 60 days after TCRalphabeta/CD19-depleted stem cell transplant. The receptors were gathered from a female patient aged 2-9 years who had a stem cell transplant for Fanconi anemia, so the T cells may come from the graft donor. CDR3s include the opening cysteine and the closing phenylalanine or tryptophan. A D gene is named only where the DNA matches it firmly. Only part of the rows carry a size: once, few, many, or a class if the clone is expanded.

>many|NA|TRBV28|TRBJ2-1
CASSSSVFNERFF
TGTGCCAGCAGCTCTAGCGTATTCAATGAGCGGTTCTTC
>few|NA|TRBV28|TRBJ2-3
CASSFGAVRYF
TGTGCCAGCAGTTTCGGAGCGGTGCGGTATTTT
>NA|TRBD2|TRBV9|TRBJ2-3
CASSVQGLAGADTQYF
TGTGCCAGCAGCGTACAGGGACTAGCGGGAGCAGATACGCAGTATTTT
>many|TRBD2|TRBV19|TRBJ2-3
CASTTSGDTDTQYF
TGTGCCAGTACCACTAGCGGGGACACAGATACGCAGTATTTT
>many|TRBD2|TRBV27|TRBJ2-3
CASSFKSSGISTDTQYF
TGTGCCAGCAGTTTTAAGAGTAGCGGGATTAGCACAGATACGCAGTATTTT
>many|NA|TRBV5-1|TRBJ1-1
CASSDLTVMNTEAFF
TGCGCCAGCTCTGACTTGACAGTCATGAACACTGAAGCTTTCTTT
>NA|NA|TRBV28|TRBJ2-5
CASSLLANQETQYF
TGTGCCAGCAGTTTACTAGCGAACCAAGAGACCCAGTACTTC
>NA|NA|TRBV21-1|TRBJ2-7
CASSKGKTGTGTHEQYF
TGTGCCAGCAGCAAAGGAAAAACCGGGACAGGGACCCACGAGCAGTACTTC
>many|NA|TRBV4-1|TRBJ2-1
CASSLMANEQFF
TGCGCCAGCAGCCTTATGGCGAATGAGCAGTTCTTC
>many|NA|TRBV28|TRBJ2-7
CASSPRGTHFYEQYF
TGTGCCAGCAGTCCCCGGGGGACCCACTTCTACGAGCAGTACTTC
>NA|TRBD2|TRBV20-1|TRBJ2-1
CSARVASGSGAYNEQFF
TGCAGTGCTAGAGTGGCTAGCGGGAGTGGGGCCTACAATGAGCAGTTCTTC
>many|TRBD2|TRBV27|TRBJ2-7
CASSLISGSYEQYF
TGTGCCAGCAGTTTAATTAGCGGGAGCTACGAGCAGTACTTC
>few|TRBD2|TRBV5-6|TRBJ2-1
CASSSLAGPYNEQFF
TGTGCCAGCAGCTCCCTAGCGGGTCCTTACAATGAGCAGTTCTTC
>many|NA|TRBV12-3/TRBV12-4|TRBJ1-1
CASSLRGGLGTEAFF
TGTGCCAGCAGTTTAAGGGGGGGGCTTGGCACTGAAGCTTTCTTT
>NA|NA|TRBV20-1|TRBJ2-7
CSASIRPKSSYEQYF
TGCAGTGCTAGTATTCGACCGAAGAGCTCCTACGAGCAGTACTTC
>many|TRBD1|TRBV7-9|TRBJ2-4
CASSPTGGRAKNIQYF
TGTGCCAGCAGCCCCACAGGGGGCCGAGCCAAAAACATTCAGTACTTC
>many|NA|TRBV5-1|TRBJ2-3
CASSFDIMTSTDTQYF
TGCGCCAGCAGCTTTGACATAATGACTAGCACAGATACGCAGTATTTT
>many|NA|TRBV28|TRBJ1-2
CASSTPYGYTF
TGTGCCAGCAGCACCCCATATGGCTACACCTTC
>NA|TRBD2|TRBV7-9|TRBJ2-3
CASSLAVLAVDTQYF
TGTGCCAGCAGCTTAGCTGTGCTAGCGGTAGATACGCAGTATTTT
>many|NA|TRBV7-2|TRBJ2-5
CASSFGTRETQYF
TGTGCCAGCAGCTTTGGGACCCGAGAGACCCAGTACTTC
>many|TRBD2|TRBV14|TRBJ2-1
CASSQDLGGGALGSYNEQFF
TGTGCCAGCAGCCAAGATCTCGGCGGGGGGGCCCTCGGTTCCTACAATGAGCAGTTCTTC